The text below deals with one T cell receptor beta chain. The data were obtained in a study of blood T cell repertoires in COVID-19. As for the study in general: Specimens from acute and convalescent COVID-19 originated in the United States, Italy and Spain. T cells, B-cell-depleted T cells, or PBMCs supplied cDNA or gDNA.

This CDR3 is built from 16 residues. Germline trimming cut 3 bases from V and 4 bases from J; bases unmatched to any gene: 9. Per the germline V gene, CDR1 is KGHSH and CDR2 is LQKENI. Authors' processing steps: Amplification of reference gene primers provided the estimated nucleated cell counts. Sequencing used immunoSEQ multiplex PCR; TCRdb keeps in-frame clones, though not all of them. V, J and clone size are taken as reported in that table, and D and trimming were inferred from the DNA itself. The table lists about 210,000 clones, 70% to 90% of them singletons, with 6% to 8.5% in the top ten. The chain joins TRBV18 to TRBJ1-5; TRBD1 matches at 7 bases. The TCR originated in a woman in her fifties or sixties with active or convalescent COVID-19. The sequenced material came from peripheral blood. The CDR3 nucleotides are TGTGCCAGCTCACCCCTTCCCGCAGGGGGGAATCAGCCCCAGCATTTT. Translating gives CASSPLPAGGNQPQHF. The variable domain in full, with the rest retrieved from reference TRBV18 and TRBJ1-5, is NAGVMQNPRHLVRRRGQEARLRCSPMKGHSHVYWYRQLPEEGLKFMVYLQKENIIDESGMPKERFSAEFPKEGPSILRIQQVVRGDSAAYFCASSPLPAGGNQPQHFGDGTRLSIL.